Listed below are T cell receptor beta chains from one sample, sequenced in a study of T cells in tuberculosis. The data were produced by immunoSEQ multiplex PCR, yet TCRdb's version contains in-frame clones alone and is incomplete. The sample gives about 54,000 clones, roughly 90% of which show up once; just over 20% is in the top ten. Sequencing was done on a sample of CD1b-GMM tetramer-negative cells sorted from PBMCs. Receptor source: an adult woman with latent tuberculosis. The CDR3 runs from the conserved cysteine through the conserved F or W. A D gene is named only where the DNA matches it firmly. Clone sizes are given selectively: once, few, many, or a class where the clone is expanded.

TRBJ2-7 TRBV7-2 NA NA TGTGCCAGCAGCGGGCGGGGCCAGGGCAGGGTTGAGCAGTACTTC CASSGRGQGRVEQYF
TRBJ2-1 TRBV2 NA NA TGTGCCAGCAGTGAATATGGGGGGAGCTCCTACAATGAGCAGTTCTTC CASSEYGGSSYNEQFF
TRBJ2-7 TRBV4-3 TRBD2 NA TGCGCCAGCAGCCAAGATTGGGAGGGCCGCCGGCTCTACGAGCAGTACTTC CASSQDWEGRRLYEQYF
TRBJ2-3 TRBV28 TRBD2 NA TGTGCCAGCAGTAGGGGTAGCGGGAGAATAACAGATACGCAGTATTTT CASSRGSGRITDTQYF
TRBJ2-2 TRBV11-2 TRBD2 NA TGTGCCAGCAGCTTAGCCCGGACTAGCGGGAGGGCGGACGGGGAGCTGTTTTTT CASSLARTSGRADGELFF
TRBJ2-7 TRBV10-1 NA NA TGCGCCAGCAGAAGAAAAGTAGGGGCCCTCCTGAATCTTTACGAGCAGTACTTC CASRRKVGALLNLYEQYF
TRBJ2-7 TRBV4-2 TRBD2 NA TGTGCCAGCAGCCACCCGACTAGCGGGGCGTCAAAAAGCTCCTACGAGCAGTACTTC CASSHPTSGASKSSYEQYF
TRBJ1-5 TRBV12-5 NA NA TGTGCTAGTGGTTTGGTATCTGGGGGGAACAATCAGCCCCAGCATTTT CASGLVSGGNNQPQHF
TRBJ2-3 TRBV7-9 TRBD2 NA TGTGCCAGCAGCCGACCCCAGCGGCGGGCAAGCGGGGGTGCAGATACGCAGTATTTT CASSRPQRRASGGADTQYF
TRBJ2-3 TRBV7-2 TRBD2 NA TGTGCCAGCAGCTTAGGCGGACTAGCGGGGGTGGATACGCAGTATTTT CASSLGGLAGVDTQYF
TRBJ1-1 TRBV30 TRBD1 NA TGTGCCGAGGGACAGCTGAACACTGAAGCTTTCTTT CAEGQLNTEAFF
TRBJ2-1 TRBV9 TRBD2 NA TGTGCCAGCAGCGCACTAGCGGGAGCGTCCAATGAGCAGTTCTTC CASSALAGASNEQFF
TRBJ1-3 TRBV19 TRBD1 NA TGTGCCAGTAGTAGACAGGGGGTCGACGCCATATATTTT CASSRQGVDAIYF
TRBJ1-2 TRBV2 NA NA TGTGCCAGCAGTGAAGAGGTGGGGGGAGGCTACACCTTC CASSEEVGGGYTF
TRBJ2-3 TRBV6-4 TRBD2 NA TGTGCCAGCAGTGACGGCAGGGAGGGACCGGCAGATACGCAGTATTTT CASSDGREGPADTQYF
TRBJ1-3 TRBV19 TRBD1 NA TGTGCCAGTGACAGGGGGAGCTCTGGAAACACCATATATTTT CASDRGSSGNTIYF
TRBJ2-1 TRBV18 NA NA TGTGCCAGCTCACCCTCAGACTACAATGAGCAGTTCTTC CASSPSDYNEQFF
TRBJ2-7 TRBV5-6 NA NA TGTGCCAGCAGTCCGAACAGGGCGCAGCAGTACTTC CASSPNRAQQYF
TRBJ1-2 TRBV28 NA NA TGTGCCAGCAGTTTGGGAGACTATGGCTACACCTTC CASSLGDYGYTF
TRBJ2-1 TRBV16 TRBD1 NA TGTGCCAGCAGCCTCCCCCCGGGACAGGGGGAGATTGGGCAGTTCTTC CASSLPPGQGEIGQFF
TRBJ1-1 TRBV29-1 NA once TGCAGCGTTCTGTCTGGGGCCGGACAAGCTTTCTTT CSVLSGAGQAFF
TRBJ2-7 TRBV6-5 NA NA TGTGCCAGCATCCCCCGGCAGGGAATCGGCGAGCAGTACTTC CASIPRQGIGEQYF
TRBJ1-2 TRBV4-3 NA few TGCGCCAGCAGCCAGGCCAACAGTCAAGCCTATGGCTACACCTTC CASSQANSQAYGYTF
TRBJ2-1 TRBV7-2 TRBD2 NA TGTGCCAGCAGCTTGGGTAGCGGGGGGAACTACAATGAGCAGTTCTTC CASSLGSGGNYNEQFF
TRBJ2-3 TRBV5-1 TRBD2 once TGCGCCAGCAGCTTGGAGGCTAGCGGGGGAAGCACAGATACGCAGTATTTT CASSLEASGGSTDTQYF
TRBJ2-5 TRBV30 NA once TGTGCCTGGAGTGTAGGGGGCCAAGAGACCCAGTACTTC CAWSVGGQETQYF
TRBJ1-2 TRBV5-1 NA NA TGCGCCAGCAGCTTGGCTTTGGCTGGCTATGGCTACACCTTC CASSLALAGYGYTF
TRBJ1-1 TRBV4-3 TRBD1 NA TGCGCCAGCAGCCAAGATCGGGTGGGGACAGGGACCCTATCTGAAGCTTTCTTT CASSQDRVGTGTLSEAFF
TRBJ2-7 TRBV19 TRBD1 NA TGTGCCAGTAGTATAGTCCGCGGGACAGGGGACTACCGCGAGCAGTACTTC CASSIVRGTGDYREQYF
TRBJ2-3 TRBV6-4 NA few TGTGCCAGCAGTGCGGAGACAGGTAGCACAGATACGCAGTATTTT CASSAETGSTDTQYF
TRBJ1-3 TRBV7-9 NA few TGTGCCAGCAGCTTATCATCCGGAAACACCATATATTTT CASSLSSGNTIYF
TRBJ1-6 TRBV4-2 NA NA TGTGCCAGCAGCCAAGATACAACACGGGCCCTCCACTTT CASSQDTTRALHF
TRBJ1-5 TRBV7-2 TRBD1 NA TGTGCCAGCAGCTTAGGGTTACAGGGGAAGAGCAATCAGCCCCAGCATTTT CASSLGLQGKSNQPQHF
TRBJ2-7 TRBV29-1 NA NA TGCAGCGTTGAAGATGAGGGGGTCTCCTACGAGCAGTACTTC CSVEDEGVSYEQYF
TRBJ2-7 TRBV30 NA NA TGTGCCTGGACGGGAGCGGTGGGCGAGCAGTACTTC CAWTGAVGEQYF
TRBJ1-2 TRBV18 TRBD1 NA TGTGCCAGCTCACCACAGGACAGGGGGCTTTCTGGAGGCTACACCTTC CASSPQDRGLSGGYTF